This TCR beta chain stems from a study of synovial regulatory T cells in juvenile arthritis. Overall study findings and caveats: Compared with other blood Treg cells, inflammation-associated Treg cells had reduced TCR diversity.

By frequency, this clone is medium-sized. Its antigen is as yet unknown. The CDR3 totals 12 residues. No DNA has been recorded. The V gene's germline CDR1 is SQVTM and CDR2 ANQGSEA. Sequenced by immunoSEQ multiplex PCR; TCRdb stores in-frame clones only, minus some. Here the sample table reports approximately 920 clones. Patients had median age about 11 years, range about 2.3-22.9. The sequence was collected from a donor aged 2-30 years with juvenile idiopathic arthritis. J is TRBJ2-5 and V is TRBV29-1; TCRdb designates TRBD1, a call that cannot be tested without DNA. Sample: Treg cells from blood. Subset of the sample: HLA-DR+ inflammation-associated blood Treg cells. The CDR3 spells CSVGGGAETQYF.